A single T cell receptor beta chain is shown here with its context. The CDR3 extends over 15 amino acids. Germline V gene data show CDR1 as MNHNS and CDR2 as SASEGT. Trimming removed 6 bases at V and 4 bases at J, with 19 bases between. The table came from immunoSEQ multiplex PCR; TCRdb's copy has only in-frame clones and leaves some out. The data contain millions of clones, around nine tenths of them singletons. This entry comes from a study of shared clonotypes between healthy human individuals. This clonotype was sampled from a man aged 18 to 30 in good health. The sequencing input was naive CD4+ T cells sorted from blood. Regarding subset: CD45RA+ positively selected. The chain joins TRBV6-1 to TRBJ2-7; D assignment may be TRBD1 or TRBD2 (5 bases each). The chain's CDR3 is CASSGGTVEGYEQYF. For the CDR3, the DNA is TGTGCCAGCAGCGGTGGGACCGTCGAGGGTTACGAGCAGTACTTC.